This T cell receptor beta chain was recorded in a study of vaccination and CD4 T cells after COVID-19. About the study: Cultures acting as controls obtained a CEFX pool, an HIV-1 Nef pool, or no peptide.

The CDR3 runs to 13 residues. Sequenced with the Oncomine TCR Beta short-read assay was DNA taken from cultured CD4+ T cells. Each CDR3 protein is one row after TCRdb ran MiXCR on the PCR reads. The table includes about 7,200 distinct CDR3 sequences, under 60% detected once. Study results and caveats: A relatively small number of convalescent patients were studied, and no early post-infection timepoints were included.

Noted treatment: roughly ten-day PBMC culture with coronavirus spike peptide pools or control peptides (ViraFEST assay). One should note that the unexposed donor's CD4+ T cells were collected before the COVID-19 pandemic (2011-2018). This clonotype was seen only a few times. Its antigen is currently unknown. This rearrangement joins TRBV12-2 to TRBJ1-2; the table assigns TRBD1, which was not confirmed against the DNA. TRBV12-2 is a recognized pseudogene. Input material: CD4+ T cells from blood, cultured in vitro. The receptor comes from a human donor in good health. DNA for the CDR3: TGTGCAAGTCGCCAAAAGCCAGGGGTTGGCTACACCTTC. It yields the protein CASRQKPGVGYTF.